This T cell receptor beta chain was recovered during a study of beta chain features in type 1 diabetes. About the research overall: Patients looked much like healthy donors when it came to age, gender and cell yields. Study results and caveats: Across all four CD4+ subsets, people with type 1 diabetes showed modestly shorter TCRB CDR3s.

Sequencing targeted expressed TCRB transcripts, as all isolated RNA had been reverse transcribed. Here immunoSEQ multiplex PCR was the method, and the copy in TCRdb shows in-frame clones only, minus some. The repertoire holds roughly 240,000 clones, about 23% seen once, with 0.012% in the top ten. This clone showed up just a few times. Its antigen is not known. CDR3 size: 14 residues. V shed 4 bases and J shed 7 bases, with 14 bases lying between them. Germline V lookup: CDR1 MGHDK, CDR2 SYGVNS. Sequencing was performed on naive CD4+ T cells from blood. The sequence was collected from a woman aged 25 to 39 with type 1 diabetes. This chain links TRBV25-1 with TRBJ1-3; perhaps TRBD1 as D (5 bases). CDR3 sequence (DNA): TGTGCCAGCAGTGGAGGACGCCGGGGGAACACCATATATTTT. It encodes CASSGGRRGNTIYF.